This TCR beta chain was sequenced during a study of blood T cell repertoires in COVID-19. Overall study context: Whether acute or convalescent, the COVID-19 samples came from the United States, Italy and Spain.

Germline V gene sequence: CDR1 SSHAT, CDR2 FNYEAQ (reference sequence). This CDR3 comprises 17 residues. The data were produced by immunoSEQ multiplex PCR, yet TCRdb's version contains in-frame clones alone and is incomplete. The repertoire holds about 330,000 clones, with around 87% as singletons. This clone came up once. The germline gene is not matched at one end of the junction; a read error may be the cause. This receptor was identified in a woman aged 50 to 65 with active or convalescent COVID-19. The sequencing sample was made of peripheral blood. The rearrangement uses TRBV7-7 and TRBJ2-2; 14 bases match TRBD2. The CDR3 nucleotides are TGTGCTAGCAGCTCGGGACTAGCGGGAGTGAACACCGGGGAGCTGTTTTTT. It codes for CASSSGLAGVNTGELFF.